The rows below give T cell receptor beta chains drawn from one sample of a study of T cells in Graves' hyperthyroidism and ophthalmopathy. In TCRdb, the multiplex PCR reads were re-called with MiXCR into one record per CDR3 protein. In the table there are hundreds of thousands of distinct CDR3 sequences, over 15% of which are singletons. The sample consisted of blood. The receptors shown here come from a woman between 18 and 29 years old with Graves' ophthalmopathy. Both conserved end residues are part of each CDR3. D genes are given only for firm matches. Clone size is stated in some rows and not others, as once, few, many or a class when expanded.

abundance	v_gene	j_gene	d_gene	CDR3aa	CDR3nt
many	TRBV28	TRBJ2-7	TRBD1	CASRDRGGAYEQYF	TGTGCCAGCAGGGACAGGGGGGGAGCCTACGAGCAGTACTTC
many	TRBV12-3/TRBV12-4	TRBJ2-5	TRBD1	CASSFGQGETQYF	TGTGCCAGCAGTTTTGGACAGGGAGAGACCCAGTACTTC
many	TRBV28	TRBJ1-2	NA	CASSFNGHSRYTF	TGTGCCAGCAGTTTTAACGGGCACAGCCGCTACACCTTC
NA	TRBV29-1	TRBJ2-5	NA	CSVERSLEKETQYF	TGCAGCGTTGAAAGGTCTCTAGAAAAAGAGACCCAGTACTTC
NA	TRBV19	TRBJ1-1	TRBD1	CASSLYRGPGTEAFF	TGTGCCAGTAGCCTGTACAGGGGGCCGGGCACTGAAGCTTTCTTT
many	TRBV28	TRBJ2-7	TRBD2	CASSLSGGASYEQYF	TGTGCCAGCAGTTTGTCCGGGGGGGCCTCCTACGAGCAGTACTTC
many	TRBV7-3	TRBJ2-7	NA	CASSPGSLRAYEQYF	TGTGCCAGCAGCCCCGGGTCCTTGCGTGCCTACGAGCAGTACTTC
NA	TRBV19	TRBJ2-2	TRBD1	CASTTGGYNGELFF	TGTGCCAGTACCACAGGGGGCTATAACGGGGAGCTGTTTTTT
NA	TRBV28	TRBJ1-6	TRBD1	CASSGIPGQEDSPLHF	TGTGCCAGCAGTGGGATACCGGGACAGGAGGATTCACCCCTCCACTTT
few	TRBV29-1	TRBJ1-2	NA	CSVESSHGYTF	TGCAGCGTTGAGTCCAGCCATGGCTACACCTTC
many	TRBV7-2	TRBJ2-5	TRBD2	CASSPGTSGIGGETQYF	TGTGCCAGCAGCCCCGGGACTAGCGGGATAGGAGGAGAGACCCAGTACTTC
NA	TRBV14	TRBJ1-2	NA	CASSQDIEHRWGYTF	TGTGCCAGCAGCCAAGATATAGAGCACCGATGGGGCTACACCTTC
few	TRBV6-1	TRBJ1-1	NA	CASSKGGANTEAFF	TGTGCCAGCAGTAAAGGGGGAGCTAACACTGAAGCTTTCTTT
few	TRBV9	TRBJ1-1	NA	CASSAGSATEAFF	TGTGCCAGCAGCGCCGGGTCCGCTACTGAAGCTTTCTTT
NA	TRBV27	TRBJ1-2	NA	CASSPRGVGNYGYTF	TGTGCCAGCAGTCCCCGCGGGGTTGGAAACTATGGCTACACCTTC
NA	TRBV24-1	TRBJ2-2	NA	CATSAQGPGELFF	TGTGCCACCAGTGCCCAGGGTCCCGGGGAGCTGTTTTTT
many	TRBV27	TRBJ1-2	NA	CASSSPSLFGYTF	TGTGCCAGCAGTTCGCCCAGCCTGTTTGGCTACACCTTC
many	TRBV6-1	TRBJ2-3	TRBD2	CASSRLAGGRDTQYF	TGTGCCAGCAGTAGACTAGCGGGGGGGCGCGATACGCAGTATTTT
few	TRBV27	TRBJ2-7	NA	CASSPRGDSSYEQYF	TGTGCCAGCAGCCCCAGGGGTGACAGTTCCTACGAGCAGTACTTC
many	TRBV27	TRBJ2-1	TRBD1	CASFRDSSYNEQFF	TGTGCCAGTTTCCGGGACAGTTCCTACAATGAGCAGTTCTTC
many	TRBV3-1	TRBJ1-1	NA	CASSQQGRATEAFF	TGTGCCAGCAGCCAACAGGGGAGGGCCACTGAAGCTTTCTTT
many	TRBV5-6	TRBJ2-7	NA	CASSYDRLYEQYF	TGTGCCAGCAGCTATGACAGACTTTACGAGCAGTACTTC
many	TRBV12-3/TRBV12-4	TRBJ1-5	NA	CASSQTAHQPQHF	TGTGCCAGCAGCCAGACTGCACATCAGCCCCAGCATTTT
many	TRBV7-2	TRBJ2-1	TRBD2	CASSLRLAGKNEQFF	TGTGCCAGCAGCCTCCGACTAGCGGGGAAGAATGAGCAGTTCTTC
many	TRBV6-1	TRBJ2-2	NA	CASGIGRTGELFF	TGTGCCAGCGGTATAGGGCGGACCGGGGAGCTGTTTTTT
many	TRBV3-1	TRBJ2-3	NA	CASSPTFRRGTDTQYF	TGTGCCAGCAGTCCCACCTTCCGGCGGGGCACAGATACGCAGTATTTT
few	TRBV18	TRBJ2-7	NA	CASSGASYEQYF	TGTGCCAGCTCAGGGGCCTCCTACGAGCAGTACTTC
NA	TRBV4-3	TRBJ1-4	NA	CASSQDPADNEKLFF	TGCGCCAGCAGCCAAGATCCGGCGGATAATGAAAAACTGTTTTTT
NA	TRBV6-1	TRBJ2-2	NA	CASTEGGRTGELFF	TGTGCCAGCACTGAGGGGGGCCGGACCGGGGAGCTGTTTTTT
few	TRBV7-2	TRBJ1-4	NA	CASSSLAGTNEKLFF	TGTGCCAGCAGCTCCCTGGCCGGAACTAATGAAAAACTGTTTTTT
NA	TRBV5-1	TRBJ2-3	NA	CASSLASKTDTQYF	TGCGCCAGCAGCTTGGCCAGTAAAACAGATACGCAGTATTTT
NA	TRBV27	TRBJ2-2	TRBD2	CASRLAGAYGELFF	TGTGCCAGCAGACTAGCGGGAGCGTACGGGGAGCTGTTTTTT
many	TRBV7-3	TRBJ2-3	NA	CASSLTSGVEADTQYF	TGTGCCAGCAGCTTAACTTCGGGGGTTGAGGCAGATACGCAGTATTTT
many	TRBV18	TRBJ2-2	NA	CASSQARYTGELFF	TGTGCCAGCTCACAGGCGAGGTACACCGGGGAGCTGTTTTTT
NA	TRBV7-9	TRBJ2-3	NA	CASSAQVGGTDTQYF	TGTGCCAGCAGCGCTCAGGTGGGGGGCACAGATACGCAGTATTTT
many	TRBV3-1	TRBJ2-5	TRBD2	CASSQGLAGGGSETQYF	TGTGCCAGCAGCCAAGGGCTAGCGGGAGGAGGCTCCGAGACCCAGTACTTC
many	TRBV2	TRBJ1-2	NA	CASSGNREYGYTF	TGTGCCAGCAGTGGGAACAGGGAGTATGGCTACACCTTC
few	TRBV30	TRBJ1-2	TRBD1	CASHDRGRPRNGYTF	TGTGCCTCACACGACAGGGGAAGACCCCGCAATGGCTACACCTTC
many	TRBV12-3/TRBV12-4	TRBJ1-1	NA	CASSSMGVNTEAFF	TGTGCCAGCAGTTCCATGGGGGTAAACACTGAAGCTTTCTTT